This TCR beta chain was captured in a study of shared clonotypes between healthy human individuals. V was pared by 1 base and J by 1 base, with 0 bases of the junction left unmatched. Germline V lookup: CDR1 SEHNR, CDR2 FQNEAQ (reference sequence). This CDR3 region has 15 residues. Using immunoSEQ multiplex PCR, the repertoire was profiled, and TCRdb retains in-frame clones only, with some absent. Of approximately 440,000 clones listed, approximately 80% are singletons. The clonotype originates from a woman aged 40-49 years in good health. Some clones in this sample may be carry-over from other donors' samples. Input material: PBMCs. The chain has TRBV7-9 and TRBJ2-5; 10 bases align to TRBD2. CDR3 amino acids: CASSLGTSGQETQYF. CDR3 sequence (DNA): TGTGCCAGCAGCTTAGGGACTAGCGGCCAAGAGACCCAGTACTTC.